The rows below give T cell receptor beta chains drawn from one sample of a study of Ad26.COV2.S vaccination and SARS-CoV-2 variants. Generated by immunoSEQ multiplex PCR, the TCRdb table keeps only in-frame clones and is missing some. Counted here are nearly 400,000 clones, about 89% occurring once; the ten biggest clones make up under 2%. The input for sequencing was peripheral blood, taken in a trial of Ad26.COV2.S vaccine versus placebo. All receptors come from a person aged 18-65 years who received the Ad26.COV2.S COVID-19 vaccine or a placebo. The CDR3 runs from the conserved cysteine through the conserved F or W. A D gene is named only where the DNA matches it firmly. Size values are once, few and many counts, or a class for expanded clones, and some rows have none.

CDR3: CASSQIRGRVREQYF
DNA: TGTGCCAGCAGCCAAATACGTGGGAGGGTACGCGAGCAGTACTTC
length: 15
V: TRBV7-6
size: NA
J: TRBJ2-7
D: TRBD2

CDR3: CASSSSTGELFF
DNA: TGTGCCAGCAGTTCGAGCACCGGGGAGCTGTTTTTT
length: 12
V: TRBV12-3/TRBV12-4
size: NA
J: TRBJ2-2
D: NA

CDR3: CATSREGAYNEQFF
DNA: TGCGCCACCTCCCGGGAGGGCGCCTACAATGAGCAGTTCTTC
length: 14
V: TRBV5-1
size: NA
J: TRBJ2-1
D: TRBD2

CDR3: CASSLEAQGYGYTF
DNA: TGCGCCAGCAGCTTGGAAGCCCAGGGCTATGGCTACACCTTC
length: 14
V: TRBV5-1
size: NA
J: TRBJ1-2
D: NA

CDR3: CASSNRDSLNSPLHF
DNA: TGTGCCAGCAGCAACCGGGACAGTCTTAATTCACCCCTCCACTTT
length: 15
V: TRBV6-5
size: NA
J: TRBJ1-6
D: TRBD1

CDR3: CASSATGGRAEAFF
DNA: TGTGCCAGCAGCGCGACAGGGGGCCGGGCTGAAGCTTTCTTT
length: 14
V: TRBV7-9
size: NA
J: TRBJ1-1
D: TRBD1

CDR3: CASSFRLGSQETQYF
DNA: TGTGCCAGCAGCTTCAGACTAGGAAGCCAAGAGACCCAGTACTTC
length: 15
V: TRBV7-2
size: once
J: TRBJ2-5
D: NA

CDR3: CASSQDGIGPAGGQPQHF
DNA: TGTGCCAGCAGCCAAGATGGAATTGGGCCTGCAGGGGGTCAGCCCCAGCATTTT
length: 18
V: TRBV4-2
size: few
J: TRBJ1-5
D: TRBD1

CDR3: CASSSTPNEQFF
DNA: TGTGCCAGCAGCAGTACGCCAAATGAGCAGTTCTTC
length: 12
V: TRBV7-9
size: NA
J: TRBJ2-1
D: NA

CDR3: CASSFDLNQETQYF
DNA: TGTGCCAGCAGCTTTGATTTAAACCAAGAGACCCAGTACTTC
length: 14
V: TRBV7-2
size: NA
J: TRBJ2-5
D: NA

CDR3: CASTLGGVNNEQFF
DNA: TGTGCCAGCACCTTAGGAGGCGTCAACAATGAGCAGTTCTTC
length: 14
V: TRBV6-5
size: NA
J: TRBJ2-1
D: NA

CDR3: CANTQHRNTEAFF
DNA: TGTGCCAACACGCAACACAGAAACACTGAAGCTTTCTTT
length: 13
V: TRBV2
size: NA
J: TRBJ1-1
D: NA

CDR3: CASSYSGGNQPQHF
DNA: TGTGCCAGCAGTTACTCCGGGGGCAATCAGCCCCAGCATTTT
length: 14
V: TRBV6-5
size: NA
J: TRBJ1-5
D: NA

CDR3: CASRGPGALYF
DNA: TGTGCCAGCAGGGGCCCAGGAGCCCTGTACTTC
length: 11
V: TRBV28
size: NA
J: TRBJ2-7
D: NA

CDR3: CASSHPPAGTSSYEQYF
DNA: TGTGCCAGCAGCCACCCCCCCGCGGGGACTAGCTCCTACGAGCAGTACTTC
length: 17
V: TRBV4-2
size: NA
J: TRBJ2-7
D: TRBD2

CDR3: CASSQAPGVGSVNTGELFF
DNA: TGTGCCAGCAGCCAAGCTCCAGGGGTAGGTTCAGTGAACACCGGGGAGCTGTTTTTT
length: 19
V: TRBV4-2
size: NA
J: TRBJ2-2
D: NA

CDR3: CASSYQLTDTQYF
DNA: TGTGCCAGCAGTTACCAGCTCACAGATACGCAGTATTTT
length: 13
V: TRBV6-5
size: NA
J: TRBJ2-3
D: NA

CDR3: CASSDEKSYNEQFF
DNA: TGTGCCAGCAGTGACGAGAAGAGCTACAATGAGCAGTTCTTC
length: 14
V: TRBV6-4
size: NA
J: TRBJ2-1
D: NA

CDR3: CASSDLGSSDGYTF
DNA: TGTGCCAGCAGTGATCTAGGATCCAGCGATGGCTACACCTTC
length: 14
V: TRBV6-1
size: NA
J: TRBJ1-2
D: NA

CDR3: CASRLDRRVIF
DNA: TGTGCCAGCAGGCTAGACAGGCGTGTGATCTTC
length: 11
V: TRBV11-2
size: NA
J: TRBJ2-1
D: NA

CDR3: CAIRPLAGTYNEQFF
DNA: TGTGCCATCAGACCCCTAGCGGGAACCTACAATGAGCAGTTCTTC
length: 15
V: TRBV10-3
size: NA
J: TRBJ2-1
D: TRBD2

CDR3: CASRQVYEQYF
DNA: TGCGCCAGCAGGCAGGTCTACGAGCAGTACTTC
length: 11
V: TRBV23-1
size: NA
J: TRBJ2-7
D: NA

CDR3: CATSDFGELLTGELFF
DNA: TGTGCCACCAGTGATTTTGGGGAACTTCTTACCGGGGAGCTGTTTTTT
length: 16
V: TRBV24-1
size: NA
J: TRBJ2-2
D: NA

CDR3: CASSQDARASYEQYF
DNA: TGCGCCAGCAGCCAAGATGCGAGGGCCTCCTACGAGCAGTACTTC
length: 15
V: TRBV4-3
size: NA
J: TRBJ2-7
D: NA

CDR3: CASSRSRDRDNSPLHF
DNA: TGCGCCAGCAGCCGGTCCCGGGACAGAGATAATTCACCCCTCCACTTT
length: 16
V: TRBV4-1
size: NA
J: TRBJ1-6
D: TRBD1

CDR3: CASSSGTGDYEQYF
DNA: TGCGCCAGCAGCTCCGGGACAGGGGACTACGAGCAGTACTTC
length: 14
V: TRBV5-1
size: few
J: TRBJ2-7
D: TRBD1

CDR3: CASSVGRENTGELFF
DNA: TGTGCCAGCAGCGTAGGCAGGGAGAACACCGGGGAGCTGTTTTTT
length: 15
V: TRBV9
size: NA
J: TRBJ2-2
D: NA

CDR3: CAISEFGAGANVLTF
DNA: TGTGCCATCAGTGAGTTCGGGGCTGGGGCCAACGTCCTGACTTTC
length: 15
V: TRBV10-3
size: NA
J: TRBJ2-6
D: NA

CDR3: CASSSSHLVGGDYGYTF
DNA: TGCGCCAGCAGCTCTTCTCATCTAGTCGGGGGAGACTATGGCTACACCTTC
length: 17
V: TRBV5-1
size: NA
J: TRBJ1-2
D: NA

CDR3: CASSETGDGTEAFF
DNA: TGTGCCAGCAGCGAGACAGGGGATGGCACTGAAGCTTTCTTT
length: 14
V: TRBV5-4
size: NA
J: TRBJ1-1
D: TRBD1

CDR3: CASSLWRTGTQYF
DNA: TGTGCCAGCAGTTTATGGAGGACAGGGACTCAGTACTTC
length: 13
V: TRBV28
size: NA
J: TRBJ2-4
D: TRBD1

CDR3: CASSQGLLNTEAFF
DNA: TGTGCCAGCAGCCAAGGGCTCCTGAACACTGAAGCTTTCTTT
length: 14
V: TRBV3-1/TRBV3-2
size: NA
J: TRBJ1-1
D: NA

CDR3: CASSFGTSGVYNEQFF
DNA: TGTGCCAGCAGTTTCGGGACTAGCGGAGTTTACAATGAGCAGTTCTTC
length: 16
V: TRBV6-5
size: NA
J: TRBJ2-1
D: TRBD2

CDR3: CASSPLRRGNNEQFF
DNA: TGTGCCAGCTCACCCCTTCGGCGGGGGAACAATGAGCAGTTCTTC
length: 15
V: TRBV18
size: NA
J: TRBJ2-1
D: TRBD2

CDR3: CAINPGPPVDYGYTF
DNA: TGTGCCATCAATCCGGGACCGCCGGTAGACTATGGCTACACCTTC
length: 15
V: TRBV10-3
size: NA
J: TRBJ1-2
D: NA

CDR3: CASSQDLLAGGSTGELFF
DNA: TGTGCCAGCAGCCAAGATCTACTAGCGGGAGGATCTACCGGGGAGCTGTTTTTT
length: 18
V: TRBV14
size: NA
J: TRBJ2-2
D: TRBD2

CDR3: CASSLAAVGTDTQYF
DNA: TGTGCCAGCAGTCTAGCGGCGGTGGGCACAGATACGCAGTATTTT
length: 15
V: TRBV28
size: NA
J: TRBJ2-3
D: TRBD2

CDR3: CASSSLGTYREKLFF
DNA: TGTGCCAGCAGTTCCCTCGGGACGTACCGTGAAAAACTGTTTTTT
length: 15
V: TRBV28
size: NA
J: TRBJ1-4
D: NA

CDR3: CASSEGNPGSYEQYF
DNA: TGTGCCAGCAGTGAAGGAAACCCCGGCTCCTACGAGCAGTACTTC
length: 15
V: TRBV2
size: NA
J: TRBJ2-7
D: NA

CDR3: CASSPSATNEKLFF
DNA: TGTGCCAGCAGTCCGAGTGCAACTAATGAAAAACTGTTTTTT
length: 14
V: TRBV6-2/TRBV6-3
size: NA
J: TRBJ1-4
D: NA

CDR3: CASSSSTGDTEAFF
DNA: TGTGCCAGCAGCTCCTCGACAGGGGACACTGAAGCTTTCTTT
length: 14
V: TRBV9
size: NA
J: TRBJ1-1
D: TRBD1

CDR3: CASSSRVGTNEKLFF
DNA: TGTGCCAGCAGCAGCCGAGTTGGAACTAATGAAAAACTGTTTTTT
length: 15
V: TRBV11-2
size: once
J: TRBJ1-4
D: NA

CDR3: CASSPLPGQGGTFF
DNA: TGTGCCAGCAGCCCCCTTCCGGGACAGGGTGGTACTTTCTTT
length: 14
V: TRBV28
size: NA
J: TRBJ1-1
D: TRBD1

CDR3: CASSQDRSLSYEQYF
DNA: TGCGCCAGCAGCCAAGACAGGTCCCTATCCTACGAGCAGTACTTC
length: 15
V: TRBV4-1
size: NA
J: TRBJ2-7
D: NA

CDR3: CASSLTGNTGNTIYF
DNA: TGTGCCAGCAGCTTGACAGGGAACACAGGAAACACCATATATTTT
length: 15
V: TRBV9
size: few
J: TRBJ1-3
D: TRBD1

CDR3: CASSAFANTEAFF
DNA: TGTGCCAGCAGTGCATTCGCGAACACTGAAGCTTTCTTT
length: 13
V: TRBV28
size: NA
J: TRBJ1-1
D: NA

CDR3: CASSAKAGDSYEQYF
DNA: TGTGCCAGCAGCGCCAAAGCGGGGGACTCCTACGAGCAGTACTTC
length: 15
V: TRBV27
size: NA
J: TRBJ2-7
D: TRBD2

CDR3: CASSQGLGAGRTDTQYF
DNA: TGCGCCAGCAGCCAAGGGTTAGGGGCGGGCCGCACAGATACGCAGTATTTT
length: 17
V: TRBV4-3
size: NA
J: TRBJ2-3
D: NA

CDR3: CASSLGGNLEAFF
DNA: TGTGCCAGCAGCTTAGGGGGGAACCTTGAAGCTTTCTTT
length: 13
V: TRBV11-2
size: once
J: TRBJ1-1
D: NA

CDR3: CASSDPEGSQETQYF
DNA: TGTGCCAGCAGTGACCCCGAGGGCAGTCAAGAGACCCAGTACTTC
length: 15
V: TRBV2
size: NA
J: TRBJ2-5
D: NA

CDR3: CSARTGSYGYTF
DNA: TGCAGCGCAAGGACAGGATCTTATGGCTACACCTTC
length: 12
V: TRBV29-1
size: NA
J: TRBJ1-2
D: TRBD1